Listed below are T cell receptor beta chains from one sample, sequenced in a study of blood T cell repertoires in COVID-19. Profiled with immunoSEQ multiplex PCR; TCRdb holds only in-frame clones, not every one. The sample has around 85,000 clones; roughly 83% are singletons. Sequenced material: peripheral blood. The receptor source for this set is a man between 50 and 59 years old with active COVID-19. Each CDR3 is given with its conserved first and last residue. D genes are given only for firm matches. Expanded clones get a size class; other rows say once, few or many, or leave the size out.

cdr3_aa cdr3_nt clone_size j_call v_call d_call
CASSYVAGGVRNEQFF TGTGCCAGCAGTTACGTGGCGGGGGGGGTCCGAAATGAGCAGTTCTTC . TRBJ2-1 TRBV6-2/TRBV6-3 TRBD2
CASSSRDRSIAFF TGCGCCAGCAGCTCACGGGACAGGTCTATAGCTTTCTTT . TRBJ1-1 TRBV5-1 TRBD1
CASSRGGQPETQYF TGTGCCAGCAGCCGGGGGGGGCAGCCAGAGACCCAGTACTTC few TRBJ2-5 TRBV7-2 TRBD2
CASSSRGRAQSEKLFF TGTGCCAGCAGTTCCCGAGGCAGGGCACAAAGTGAAAAACTGTTTTTT once TRBJ1-4 TRBV27 .
CASSLSRDRGAGELFF TGTGCCAGCAGTTTATCCCGGGACAGGGGGGCCGGGGAGCTGTTTTTT . TRBJ2-2 TRBV27 TRBD1
CASRQGIRETQYF TGTGCCAGCAGGCAGGGCATACGAGAGACCCAGTACTTC . TRBJ2-5 TRBV28 .
CASSQRRGARDTQYF TGTGCCAGCAGCCAACGGCGGGGGGCAAGAGATACGCAGTATTTT . TRBJ2-3 TRBV3-1/TRBV3-2 TRBD2
CASSPHGGASYNEQFF TGCGCCAGCAGCCCTCACGGGGGGGCGTCCTACAATGAGCAGTTCTTC . TRBJ2-1 TRBV5-1 TRBD2
CASRQGSYEQYF TGTGCCAGCCGACAGGGCTCCTACGAGCAGTACTTC . TRBJ2-7 TRBV25-1 TRBD1
CRHPSAPGQGDYGYTF TGCCGACACCCATCCGCCCCGGGACAGGGAGATTATGGCTACACCTTC once TRBJ1-2 TRBV5-1 TRBD1
CATSDLGTGLCNQPQHF TGTGCCACCAGTGATTTAGGGACAGGCCTCTGCAATCAGCCCCAGCATTTT . TRBJ1-5 TRBV24-1 TRBD1
CASSADPGADRSTDTQYF TGTGCCAGCAGCGCCGACCCGGGTGCGGATAGAAGCACAGATACGCAGTATTTT once TRBJ2-3 TRBV9 .
CASRRITGELFF TGCGCCAGCAGGAGGATAACCGGGGAGCTGTTTTTT . TRBJ2-2 TRBV5-1 .
CASSPSRGQGPGNTIYF TGCGCCAGCAGTCCCTCAAGGGGACAGGGCCCTGGAAACACCATATATTTT few TRBJ1-3 TRBV23-1 TRBD1